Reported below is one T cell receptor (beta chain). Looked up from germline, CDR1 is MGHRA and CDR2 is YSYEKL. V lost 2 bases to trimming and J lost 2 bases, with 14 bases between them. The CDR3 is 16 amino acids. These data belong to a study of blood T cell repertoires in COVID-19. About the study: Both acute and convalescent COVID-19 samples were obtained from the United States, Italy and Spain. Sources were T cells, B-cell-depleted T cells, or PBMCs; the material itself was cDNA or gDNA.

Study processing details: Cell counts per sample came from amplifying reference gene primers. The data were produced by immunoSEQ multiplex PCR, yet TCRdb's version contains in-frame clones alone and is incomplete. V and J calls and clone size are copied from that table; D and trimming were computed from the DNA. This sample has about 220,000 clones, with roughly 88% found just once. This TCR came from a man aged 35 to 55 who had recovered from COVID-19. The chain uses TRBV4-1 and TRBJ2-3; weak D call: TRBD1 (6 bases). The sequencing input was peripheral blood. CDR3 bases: TGCGCCAGCAGCCAACGTTCAGGGGTCGTCACAGATACGCAGTATTTT. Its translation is CASSQRSGVVTDTQYF.